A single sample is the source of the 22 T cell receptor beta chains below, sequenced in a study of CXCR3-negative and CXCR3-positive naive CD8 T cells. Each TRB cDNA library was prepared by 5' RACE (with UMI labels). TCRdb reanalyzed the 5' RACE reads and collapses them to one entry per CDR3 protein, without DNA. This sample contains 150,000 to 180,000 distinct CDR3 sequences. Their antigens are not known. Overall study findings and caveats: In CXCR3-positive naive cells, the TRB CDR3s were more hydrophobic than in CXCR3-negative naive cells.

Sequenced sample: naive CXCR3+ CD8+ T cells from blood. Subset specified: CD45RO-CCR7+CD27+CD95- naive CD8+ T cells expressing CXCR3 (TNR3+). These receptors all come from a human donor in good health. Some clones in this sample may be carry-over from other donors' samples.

The CDR3 protein is CASSYELAGWGYEQYF. This chain uses TRBV6-2 or TRBV6-3 with TRBJ2-7; the TCRdb call, TRBD2, lacks DNA for checking. Germline CDR1 and CDR2: MNHEY and SVGEGT. CDR3 length equals 16 residues.

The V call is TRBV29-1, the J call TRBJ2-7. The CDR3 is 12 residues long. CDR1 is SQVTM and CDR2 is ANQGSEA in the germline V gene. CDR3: CSVQSPSYEQYF.

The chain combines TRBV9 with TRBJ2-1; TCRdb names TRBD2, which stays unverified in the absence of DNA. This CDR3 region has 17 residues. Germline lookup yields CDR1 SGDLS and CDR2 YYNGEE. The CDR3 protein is CASSVWGTSGNYNEQFF.

This CDR3 reads CASSEMLGGNGYTF. The J gene is TRBJ1-2, the V gene TRBV2; TCRdb's D gene call, TRBD1, goes unchecked for lack of DNA. CDR1 is SNHLY and CDR2 is FYNNEI in the germline V gene. This CDR3 comprises 14 residues.

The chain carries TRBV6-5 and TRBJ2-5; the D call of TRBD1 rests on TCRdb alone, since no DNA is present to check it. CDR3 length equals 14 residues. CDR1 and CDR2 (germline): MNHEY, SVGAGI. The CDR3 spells CASSYSGAGETQYF.

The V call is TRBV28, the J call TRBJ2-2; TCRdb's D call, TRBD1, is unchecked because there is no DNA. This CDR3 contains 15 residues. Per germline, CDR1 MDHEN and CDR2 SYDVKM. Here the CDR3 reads CASTNRMGGPGELFF. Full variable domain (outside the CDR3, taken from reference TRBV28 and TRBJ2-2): DVKVTQSSRYLVKRTGEKVFLECVQDMDHENMFWYRQDPGLGLRLIYFSYDVKMKEKGDIPEGYSVSREKKERFSLILESASTNQTSMYLCASTNRMGGPGELFFGEGSRLTVL.

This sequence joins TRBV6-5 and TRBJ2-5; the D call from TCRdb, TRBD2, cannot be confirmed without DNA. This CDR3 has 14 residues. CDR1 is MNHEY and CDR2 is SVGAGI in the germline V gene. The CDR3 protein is CASRSSEYEETQYF.

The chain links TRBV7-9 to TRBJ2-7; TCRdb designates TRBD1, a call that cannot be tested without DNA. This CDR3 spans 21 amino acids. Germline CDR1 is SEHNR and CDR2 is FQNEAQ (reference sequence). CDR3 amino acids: CASSSPLGAGGPLTTNYEQYF.

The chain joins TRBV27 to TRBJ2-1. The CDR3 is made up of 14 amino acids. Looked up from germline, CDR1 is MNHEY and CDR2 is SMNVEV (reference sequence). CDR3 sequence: CASSPGTRHNEQFF.

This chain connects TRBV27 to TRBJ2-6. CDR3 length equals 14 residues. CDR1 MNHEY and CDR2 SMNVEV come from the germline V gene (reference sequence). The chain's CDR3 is CASSFQDLTNVLTF. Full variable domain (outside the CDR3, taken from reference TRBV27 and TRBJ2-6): EAQVTQNPRYLITVTGKKLTVTCSQNMNHEYMSWYRQDPGLGLRQIYYSMNVEVTDKGDVPEGYKVSRKEKRNFPLILESPSPNQTSLYFCASSFQDLTNVLTFGAGSRLTVL.

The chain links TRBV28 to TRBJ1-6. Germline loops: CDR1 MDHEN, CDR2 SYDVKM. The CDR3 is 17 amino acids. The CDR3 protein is CASSLGTARTYNSPLHF.

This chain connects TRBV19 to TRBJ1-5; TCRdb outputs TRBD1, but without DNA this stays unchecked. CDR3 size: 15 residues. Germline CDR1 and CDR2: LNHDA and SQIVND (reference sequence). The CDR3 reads CASSIWGASNQPQHF.

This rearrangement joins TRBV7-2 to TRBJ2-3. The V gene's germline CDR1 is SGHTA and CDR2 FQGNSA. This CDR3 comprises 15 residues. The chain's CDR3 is CASSLRHGSTDTQYF.

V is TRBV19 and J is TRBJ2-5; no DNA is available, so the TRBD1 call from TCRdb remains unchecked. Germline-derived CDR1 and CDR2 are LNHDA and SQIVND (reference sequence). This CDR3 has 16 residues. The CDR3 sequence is CASKDRGLGAGETQYF.

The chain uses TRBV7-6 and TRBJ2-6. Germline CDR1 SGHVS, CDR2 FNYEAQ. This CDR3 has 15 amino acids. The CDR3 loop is CASSLAGAGANVLTF.

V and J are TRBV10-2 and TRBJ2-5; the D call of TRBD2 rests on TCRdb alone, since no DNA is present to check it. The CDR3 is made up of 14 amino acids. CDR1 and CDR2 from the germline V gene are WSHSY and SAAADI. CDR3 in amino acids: CASMPAVGRETQYF.

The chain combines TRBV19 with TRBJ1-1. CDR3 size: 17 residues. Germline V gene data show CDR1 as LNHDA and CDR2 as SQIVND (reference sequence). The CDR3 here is CASSPRGASLGRIEAFF. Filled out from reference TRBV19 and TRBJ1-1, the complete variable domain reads DGGITQSPKYLFRKEGQNVTLSCEQNLNHDAMYWYRQDPGQGLRLIYYSQIVNDFQKGDIAEGYSVSREKKESFPLTVTSAQKNPTAFYLCASSPRGASLGRIEAFFGQGTRLTVV.

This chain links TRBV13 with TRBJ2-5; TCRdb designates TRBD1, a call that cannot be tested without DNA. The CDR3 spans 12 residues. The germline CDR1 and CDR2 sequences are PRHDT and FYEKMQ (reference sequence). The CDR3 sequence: CASGDRQETQYF.

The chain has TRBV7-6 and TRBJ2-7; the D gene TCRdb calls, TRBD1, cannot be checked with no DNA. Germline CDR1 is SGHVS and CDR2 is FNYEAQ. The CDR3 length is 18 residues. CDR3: CASSLGPMAEGIRYEQYF.

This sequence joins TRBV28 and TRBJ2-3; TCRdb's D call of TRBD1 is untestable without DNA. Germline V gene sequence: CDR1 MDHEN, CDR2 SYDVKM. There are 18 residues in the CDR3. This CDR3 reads CASSMTGKGRESTDTQYF. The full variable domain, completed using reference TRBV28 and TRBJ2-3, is DVKVTQSSRYLVKRTGEKVFLECVQDMDHENMFWYRQDPGLGLRLIYFSYDVKMKEKGDIPEGYSVSREKKERFSLILESASTNQTSMYLCASSMTGKGRESTDTQYFGPGTRLTVL.

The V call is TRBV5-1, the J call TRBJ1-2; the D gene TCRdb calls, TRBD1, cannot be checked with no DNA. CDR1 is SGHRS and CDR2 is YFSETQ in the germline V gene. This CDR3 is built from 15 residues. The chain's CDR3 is CASSLTGSEGYGYTF. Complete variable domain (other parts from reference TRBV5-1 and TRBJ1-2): KAGVTQTPRYLIKTRGQQVTLSCSPISGHRSVSWYQQTPGQGLQFLFEYFSETQRNKGNFPGRFSGRQFSNSRSEMNVSTLELGDSALYLCASSLTGSEGYGYTFGSGTRLTVV.

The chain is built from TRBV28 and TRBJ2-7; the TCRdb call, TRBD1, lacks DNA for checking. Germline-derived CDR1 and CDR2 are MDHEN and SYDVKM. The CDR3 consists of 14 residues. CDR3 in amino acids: CASKLKGAFHEQYF. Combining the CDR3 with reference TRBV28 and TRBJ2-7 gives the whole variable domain DVKVTQSSRYLVKRTGEKVFLECVQDMDHENMFWYRQDPGLGLRLIYFSYDVKMKEKGDIPEGYSVSREKKERFSLILESASTNQTSMYLCASKLKGAFHEQYFGPGTRLTVT.